This T cell receptor (beta chain) was found in a study of beta chain features in type 1 diabetes. Whole-study findings and limits: Moderate but significant shortening of TCRB CDR3s was recorded in all four CD4+ subsets from Type 1 diabetes patients. Type 1 diabetes patients had fewer VDJ junction insertions and more deletions. Overrepresentation of cells with high TCR expression could result from cDNA sequencing.

Expressed TCRB transcripts were sequenced because the entire RNA isolate underwent reverse transcription. Method: immunoSEQ multiplex PCR; TCRdb's copy keeps in-frame clones and lacks some. The sample holds about 930,000 clones, roughly 17% seen once. Turning to this clone: Its antigen is unknown.

The CDR3 consists of 14 residues. The germline V and J ends were trimmed by 0 bases and 0 bases, with 6 bases remaining between them. Germline CDR1 reads SGHNT; CDR2 reads YYREEE (reference sequence). The receptor was isolated from a woman between 18 and 30 years old in good health. The V gene is TRBV5-4, the J gene TRBJ1-2; D is uncertain. Sequenced: naive CD4+ T cells from blood. CDR3 in amino acids: CASSLGGTNYGYTF. The DNA for the CDR3 is TGTGCCAGCAGCTTGGGCGGAACTAACTATGGCTACACCTTC.